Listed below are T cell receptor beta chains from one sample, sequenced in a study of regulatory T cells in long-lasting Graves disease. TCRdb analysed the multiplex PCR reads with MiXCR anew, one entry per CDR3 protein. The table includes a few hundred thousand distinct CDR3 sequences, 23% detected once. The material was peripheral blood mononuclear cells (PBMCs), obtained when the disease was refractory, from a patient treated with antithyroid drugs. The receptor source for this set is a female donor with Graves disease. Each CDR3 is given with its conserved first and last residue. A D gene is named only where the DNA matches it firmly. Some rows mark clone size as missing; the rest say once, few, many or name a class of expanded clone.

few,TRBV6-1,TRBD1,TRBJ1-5,TGTGCCAGCACCCGACAGGGGAAAATTCAGCCCCAGCATTTT,CASTRQGKIQPQHF
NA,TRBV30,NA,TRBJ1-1,TGTGCCTGGACAGAATACACTGAAGCTTTCTTT,CAWTEYTEAFF
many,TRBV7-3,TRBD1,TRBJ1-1,TGTGCCAGCAGCCGAACAGGGGAAACTGAAGCTTTCTTT,CASSRTGETEAFF
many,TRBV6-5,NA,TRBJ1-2,TGTGCCAGCAGTTACGAGGTCCGGTATGGCTACACCTTC,CASSYEVRYGYTF
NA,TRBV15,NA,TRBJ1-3,TGTGCCACCAGCAGAGCAGGTGTCTCTGGAAACACCATATATTTT,CATSRAGVSGNTIYF
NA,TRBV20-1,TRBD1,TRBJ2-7,TGCAGTGCTAGCCCGGACAGGAGACACTACGAGCAGTACTTC,CSASPDRRHYEQYF
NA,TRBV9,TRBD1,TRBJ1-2,TGTGCCAGCAGCGTAACCCGGGGACAGGGGTATGGCTACACCTTC,CASSVTRGQGYGYTF
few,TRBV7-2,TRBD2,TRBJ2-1,TGTGCCAGCAGCTTAGACGGCGGGAGCGCCTACAATGAGCAGTTCTTC,CASSLDGGSAYNEQFF
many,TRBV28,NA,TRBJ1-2,TGTGCCAGCAGCTGGGGTGGGAGGGTCTGGTATGGCTACACCTTC,CASSWGGRVWYGYTF
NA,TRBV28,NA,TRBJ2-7,TGTGCCAGCAGTGGTCTAGCTCGGAAATATTACGAGCAGTACTTC,CASSGLARKYYEQYF
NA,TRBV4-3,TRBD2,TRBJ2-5,TGCGCCAGCAGCCAAGGACTAGCGGAATCAGAGACCCAGTACTTC,CASSQGLAESETQYF
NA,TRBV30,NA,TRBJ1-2,TGTGCCTGGAGGGTAGGGGTTGACTATGGCTACACCTTC,CAWRVGVDYGYTF
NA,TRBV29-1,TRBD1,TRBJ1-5,TGCAGCGTTGTCCAGGGGGATCAGCCCCAGCATTTT,CSVVQGDQPQHF
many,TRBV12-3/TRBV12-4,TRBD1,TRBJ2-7,TGTGCCAGCAGTTTAAAAGAACAGGGGAGGCAGTACTTC,CASSLKEQGRQYF
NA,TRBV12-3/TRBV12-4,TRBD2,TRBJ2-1,TGTGCCAGCAGGCCCGGACTAGCGGGAGGGTTGGCAGAGGGAGAGCAGTTCTTC,CASRPGLAGGLAEGEQFF
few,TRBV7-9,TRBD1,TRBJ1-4,TGTGCCAGCAGCTCGACAGGGGGCCGTGAAAAACTGTTTTTT,CASSSTGGREKLFF
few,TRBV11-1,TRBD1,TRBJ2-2,TGTGCCAGCAGCACCAGGGGGAGTTTTCATACCGGGGAGCTGTTTTTT,CASSTRGSFHTGELFF
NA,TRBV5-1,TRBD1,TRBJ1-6,TGCGCCAGCAGCCTTCAACAGGGGGGGGGTTCACCCCTCCACTTT,CASSLQQGGGSPLHF
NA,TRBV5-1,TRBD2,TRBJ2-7,TGCGCCAGCAGCTTGGTGGGGGAGGGCCCCTACGAGCAGTACTTC,CASSLVGEGPYEQYF
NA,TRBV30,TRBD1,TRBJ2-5,TGTGCCTGGAGTGTGGGGACAGCAAAAGAGACCCAGTACTTC,CAWSVGTAKETQYF